This T cell receptor (beta chain) stems from a study of blood T cells in healthy people across ages. Study-wide results and caveats: Age advanced and TCR beta diversity per million T cells fell, roughly linearly. PBMCs that were unsorted prevented a conclusive naive versus antigen-experienced comparison.

Primed by a sample-barcoded 5' primer and a J-beta primer mix, a second PCR proceeded for 7 to 11 cycles. Each of the cDNA molecules was tagged by a template-switch adaptor with 12 random nucleotides. TCRdb reprocessed the 5' RACE reads via MiXCR and lists one record per CDR3 protein. There are fewer than 1 million distinct CDR3 sequences in the sample; 44% occur only once, and about a fifth lies in the top ten. About this clonotype itself: What it binds is not known.

Drawing of peripheral blood yielded roughly 9.8 milliliters from each donor. Sequenced sample: blood. This receptor was taken from a man aged 55 to 70 in good health.

CDR3 amino acids: CASSLDLQGKNYEQYF. Here the CDR3 DNA reads TGTGCCAGCAGTTTAGACTTACAGGGAAAGAATTACGAGCAGTACTTC. The V and J genes are TRBV12-3 or TRBV12-4 and TRBJ2-7; a possible D gene is TRBD1 (6 bases). The CDR3 contains 16 residues. The V and J ends lost 1 base and 4 bases respectively, with 17 bases between them.